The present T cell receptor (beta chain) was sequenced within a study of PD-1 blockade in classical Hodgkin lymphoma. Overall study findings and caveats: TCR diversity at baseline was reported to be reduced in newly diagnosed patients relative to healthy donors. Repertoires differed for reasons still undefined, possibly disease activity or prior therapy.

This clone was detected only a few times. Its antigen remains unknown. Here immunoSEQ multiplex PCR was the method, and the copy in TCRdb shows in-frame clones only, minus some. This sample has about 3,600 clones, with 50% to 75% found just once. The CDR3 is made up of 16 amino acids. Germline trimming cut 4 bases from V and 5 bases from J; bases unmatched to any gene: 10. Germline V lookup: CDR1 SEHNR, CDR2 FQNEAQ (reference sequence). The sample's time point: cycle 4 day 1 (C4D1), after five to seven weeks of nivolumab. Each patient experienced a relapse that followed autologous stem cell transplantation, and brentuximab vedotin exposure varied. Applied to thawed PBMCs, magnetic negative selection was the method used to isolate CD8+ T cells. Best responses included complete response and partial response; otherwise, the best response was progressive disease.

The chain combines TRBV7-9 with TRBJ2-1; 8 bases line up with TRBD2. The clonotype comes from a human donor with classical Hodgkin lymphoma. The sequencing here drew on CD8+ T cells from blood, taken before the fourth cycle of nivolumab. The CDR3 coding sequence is TGTGCCAGCAGCTACGATTTAGCGGGGTCTGACAATGAGCAGTTCTTC. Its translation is CASSYDLAGSDNEQFF.